This is a list of T cell receptor beta chains from one sample in a study of radiation and T cells in renal cell carcinoma. The data were produced by immunoSEQ multiplex PCR, yet TCRdb's version contains in-frame clones alone and is incomplete. The sample includes about 150,000 clones, 75% to 90% of them seen just once. This specimen consisted of blood, obtained from a patient whose treatment included radiotherapy and nephrectomy. Source of these receptors: a woman aged 45-60 years with renal cell carcinoma. CDR3s include the opening cysteine and the closing phenylalanine or tryptophan. D genes are given only for firm matches. The size of a clone is reported for some rows only, either as once, few or many, or as a class for expanded clones.

V,J,size,D,CDR3,DNA
TRBV7-8,TRBJ1-5,-,-,CASNLNSNQPQHF,TGTGCCAGCAACTTGAATAGCAATCAGCCCCAGCATTTT
TRBV5-5,TRBJ1-1,-,-,CASTLDTTSLNTEAFF,TGTGCCAGTACGCTGGACACCACCAGCCTGAACACTGAAGCTTTCTTT
TRBV5-1,TRBJ2-7,-,-,CASTPGGESSYEQYF,TGCGCCAGCACCCCGGGCGGGGAGAGCTCCTACGAGCAGTACTTC
TRBV2,TRBJ2-5,-,TRBD2,CASSEGLAGETQYF,TGTGCCAGCAGTGAGGGACTAGCGGGAGAGACCCAGTACTTC
TRBV28,TRBJ2-7,few,-,CASTTGQAYDRERGFYEQYF,TGTGCCAGCACCACCGGACAGGCCTACGACCGGGAGCGGGGCTTTTACGAGCAGTACTTC
TRBV7-2,TRBJ2-7,once,-,CASSPQAVGAGEQYF,TGTGCCAGCAGCCCCCAAGCGGTCGGGGCTGGCGAGCAGTACTTC
TRBV5-1,TRBJ2-3,few,TRBD2,CASSPPDSGASTDTQYF,TGCGCCAGCAGCCCCCCGGATAGCGGGGCCAGCACAGATACGCAGTATTTT
TRBV5-4,TRBJ1-1,once,-,CASSLARREAFF,TGTGCCAGCAGCTTGGCACGGCGTGAAGCTTTCTTT
TRBV11-2,TRBJ2-5,-,TRBD1,CASSFGTGETETQYF,TGTGCCAGCAGCTTCGGGACAGGGGAAACGGAGACCCAGTACTTC
TRBV6-1,TRBJ1-2,-,-,CASSGLRPQISGYTF,TGTGCCAGCTCCGGATTGCGGCCCCAAATAAGTGGCTACACCTTC
TRBV4-3,TRBJ1-4,-,-,CASSLNLGGSNEKLFF,TGCGCCAGCAGCCTTAACCTAGGGGGGTCTAATGAAAAACTGTTTTTT
TRBV5-8,TRBJ2-2,once,-,CASTDPGELFF,TGTGCCAGCACCGACCCCGGGGAGCTGTTTTTT
TRBV11-2,TRBJ2-3,-,TRBD2,CASSSTGTSGSDTQYF,TGTGCCAGCAGCTCCACCGGGACTAGCGGGAGCGATACGCAGTATTTT
TRBV28,TRBJ1-1,-,-,CASSGIARRDTEAFF,TGTGCCAGCAGTGGAATCGCCCGGAGAGACACTGAAGCTTTCTTT
TRBV27,TRBJ2-7,-,-,CASFSTYYEQYF,TGTGCCAGCTTCTCGACGTACTACGAGCAGTACTTC
TRBV18,TRBJ2-5,few,TRBD2,CASSPLAGGETQYF,TGTGCCAGCTCGCCCCTGGCGGGAGGAGAGACCCAGTACTTC
TRBV5-5,TRBJ2-3,-,-,CASSLQEATDTQYF,TGTGCCAGCAGCTTACAGGAAGCCACAGATACGCAGTATTTT
TRBV7-2,TRBJ2-2,-,-,CARGGNTGELFF,TGTGCCAGGGGGGGAAACACCGGGGAGCTGTTTTTT
TRBV19,TRBJ1-4,few,-,CASSIQGGDEKLFF,TGTGCCAGTAGTATCCAGGGTGGCGATGAAAAACTGTTTTTT
TRBV6-6,TRBJ2-7,-,-,CASSGGTYEQYF,TGTGCCAGCAGCGGGGGTACCTACGAGCAGTACTTC
TRBV10-3,TRBJ2-1,-,TRBD2,CASERGDRNEQFF,TGTGCCAGCGAACGGGGGGATCGCAATGAGCAGTTCTTC
TRBV10-3,TRBJ1-2,-,-,CAIGELNGYTF,TGTGCCATCGGCGAACTAAATGGCTACACCTTC
TRBV28,TRBJ1-1,-,-,CASRGTGTHEAFF,TGTGCCAGCAGGGGGACCGGGACACATGAAGCTTTCTTT
TRBV2,TRBJ2-7,few,-,CASMVGRISYEQYF,TGTGCCAGCATGGTGGGCCGGATTTCCTACGAGCAGTACTTC
TRBV28,TRBJ2-1,-,-,CATTVKYEQFF,TGTGCCACCACGGTCAAATATGAGCAGTTCTTC
TRBV6-1,TRBJ1-1,few,-,CAAFEAGLNTEAFF,TGTGCGGCCTTTGAGGCGGGGTTGAACACTGAAGCTTTCTTT
TRBV5-1,TRBJ2-3,-,-,CASSLGGHPRTDTQYF,TGCGCCAGCAGCTTGGGGGGACACCCCCGGACAGATACGCAGTATTTT
TRBV9,TRBJ1-4,-,-,CASSPPIPGEKLFF,TGTGCCAGCAGCCCTCCCATCCCGGGAGAAAAACTGTTTTTT
TRBV27,TRBJ2-7,-,TRBD2,CASSSSGGGTYEQYF,TGTGCCAGCAGTAGTAGCGGGGGGGGCACCTACGAGCAGTACTTC
TRBV5-6,TRBJ2-5,-,TRBD1,CASRSRDRWRETQYF,TGTGCCAGCAGATCCCGGGACAGGTGGAGGGAGACCCAGTACTTC
TRBV5-1,TRBJ2-5,-,TRBD2,CASSLRTSGGETQYF,TGCGCCAGCAGCTTACGGACTAGCGGGGGGGAGACCCAGTACTTC
TRBV5-1,TRBJ1-6,-,TRBD1,CASSPTGGRYNSPLHF,TGCGCCAGCAGTCCAACAGGGGGCCGTTATAATTCACCCCTCCACTTT
TRBV19,TRBJ2-5,-,-,CASSIGVGQETQYF,TGTGCCAGTAGTATCGGGGTGGGTCAAGAGACCCAGTACTTC
TRBV7-8,TRBJ2-7,-,-,CASSGRGNEQYF,TGTGCCAGCAGCGGGCGGGGCAACGAGCAGTACTTC
TRBV7-2,TRBJ1-6,-,-,CASSLGGSSYNSPLHF,TGTGCCAGCAGCTTGGGGGGAAGCTCCTATAATTCACCCCTCCACTTT
TRBV21-1,TRBJ2-7,few,-,CATSGDEQYF,TGTGCCACTAGTGGGGACGAGCAGTACTTC
TRBV19,TRBJ2-3,few,TRBD2,CASSMTSGSTDTQYF,TGTGCCAGTAGTATGACTAGCGGGAGCACAGATACGCAGTATTTT
TRBV4-2,TRBJ2-5,-,TRBD2,CASSPSLAGGKTQYF,TGTGCCAGCAGCCCCAGCTTAGCGGGAGGGAAGACCCAGTACTTC
TRBV7-8,TRBJ2-6,-,TRBD1,CASSRDRNPSGANVLTF,TGTGCCAGCAGTCGGGACAGAAACCCCTCTGGGGCCAACGTCCTGACTTTC
TRBV7-2,TRBJ2-7,-,-,CASSFPGEGYEQYF,TGTGCCAGCAGCTTCCCAGGGGAAGGGTACGAGCAGTACTTC
TRBV7-2,TRBJ2-1,-,-,CASSLVTEQFF,TGTGCCAGCAGCTTAGTCACTGAGCAGTTCTTC
TRBV7-8,TRBJ2-3,-,-,CASSVRTRSDTQYF,TGTGCCAGCAGCGTACGGACGAGATCAGATACGCAGTATTTT
TRBV7-9,TRBJ2-7,-,-,CASSPQWRAGINEQYF,TGTGCCAGCAGCCCCCAATGGAGGGCGGGCATCAACGAGCAGTACTTC
TRBV11-3,TRBJ2-1,-,TRBD2,CASSHSGEYNEQFF,TGTGCCAGCAGTCATAGCGGGGAATACAATGAGCAGTTCTTC
TRBV5-3,TRBJ2-5,-,TRBD2,CARRVAGGQETQYF,TGTGCCAGAAGGGTAGCGGGGGGGCAAGAGACCCAGTACTTC
TRBV6-6,TRBJ2-1,-,-,CATSPDRAYNEQFF,TGTGCCACCTCCCCCGACAGAGCCTACAATGAGCAGTTCTTC
TRBV29-1,TRBJ2-5,-,TRBD2,CSVAGLAGGIPRETQYF,TGCAGCGTTGCCGGACTAGCGGGGGGGATCCCCCGAGAGACCCAGTACTTC
TRBV7-2,TRBJ2-5,-,-,CASSTTLTRGGSPENF,TGTGCCAGCAGCACTACCCTCACCCGGGGTGGTAGCCCCGAAAACTTC
TRBV19,TRBJ1-1,-,-,CASRKTGSNTEAFF,TGTGCCAGTAGAAAGACAGGATCGAACACTGAAGCTTTCTTT
TRBV27,TRBJ1-2,-,TRBD1,CASSFLAGTGLYYGYTF,TGTGCCAGCAGTTTCTTGGCTGGGACAGGACTTTACTATGGCTACACCTTC
TRBV28,TRBJ1-5,-,TRBD1,CATGTVNQPQHF,TGTGCCACGGGGACAGTTAATCAGCCCCAGCATTTT
TRBV5-6,TRBJ2-6,-,-,CASSRRLVPSGANVLTF,TGTGCCAGCAGCCGACGACTGGTCCCCTCTGGGGCCAACGTCCTGACTTTC
TRBV7-3,TRBJ1-1,-,-,CASSSQGNTEAFF,TGTGCCAGCAGCTCCCAGGGAAACACTGAAGCTTTCTTT
TRBV19,TRBJ1-4,-,TRBD1,CASRGGTVDEKLFF,TGTGCCAGTAGAGGCGGGACAGTTGATGAAAAACTGTTTTTT
TRBV19,TRBJ2-1,-,TRBD2,CASSQLAGEIYNEQFF,TGTGCCAGTAGCCAACTAGCGGGAGAAATCTACAATGAGCAGTTCTTC
TRBV7-2,TRBJ2-4,-,TRBD2,CASSPGGYPGNIQYF,TGTGCCAGCAGCCCGGGGGGTTACCCAGGAAACATTCAGTACTTC
TRBV7-9,TRBJ2-7,-,-,CASSPGYEQYF,TGTGCCAGCAGCCCCGGCTACGAGCAGTACTTC